This T cell receptor beta chain originates from a study of vaccination and CD4 T cells after COVID-19. By proportion, this clonotype is large. Its specificity is not known. V was shortened by 3 bases and J by 5 bases, with 13 bases between the two germline ends. Per germline, CDR1 SGHVS and CDR2 FQNEAQ. The CDR3 runs to 14 residues. Treatment described: roughly ten-day PBMC culture with coronavirus spike peptide pools or control peptides (ViraFEST assay). The authors replaced half the medium with fresh IL-2 medium on days 3 and 7. The Oncomine TCR Beta short-read assay was applied to DNA of cultured CD4+ T cells. Each CDR3 protein gets one entry after TCRdb re-called the PCR reads with MiXCR. The sample shows about 21,000 distinct CDR3 sequences, roughly three fifths of them seen only once.

This chain joins TRBV7-8 and TRBJ1-2; no clear D gene. Sequenced material: CD4+ T cells from blood, cultured in vitro. The sequence was collected from a human donor who had recovered from COVID-19. CDR3 sequence: CASSFREGGYGYTF. CDR3 DNA sequence: TGTGCCAGCAGCTTTAGGGAGGGCGGGTATGGCTACACCTTC.